The TCR beta chain described here comes from a study of T cell responses to AZD1222 COVID-19 vaccine. General study results and limits: Seropositivity was recorded at baseline in only a handful of AZD1222 recipients.

In germline, CDR1 is SGHTA, CDR2 FQGTGA. With 6 bases clipped from V and 10 bases from J, the junction kept 6 bases outside the gene matches. This CDR3 spans 13 amino acids. As to this clone: The antigen remains unidentified.

Clones were sequenced by immunoSEQ multiplex PCR, and TCRdb holds only the in-frame ones, with some missing. This table has some 150,000 clones, 82% appearing once. This TCR was sampled from an adult in good health. This chain links TRBV7-3 with TRBJ2-1, with 10 bases that match TRBD2. Sequenced material: peripheral blood, taken on day 0 of MenACWY control vaccination. CDR3 sequence: CASSSIAGGEQFF. CDR3 DNA: TGTGCCAGCAGTTCTATAGCGGGGGGCGAGCAGTTCTTC.